The present TCR beta chain was sequenced within a study of control samples from healthy donors and cancer patients (dated by TCRdb to about 2020). The germline V gene (reference sequence) provides CDR1 GTSNPN and CDR2 SVGIG. Deletion took 4 bases off V and 2 bases off J, with a span of 15 bases between the germline ends. Measured from the cysteine to the phenylalanine, the CDR3 is 14 residues long. Only the CDR3 part of the read is kept: 42 bases, read in frame from the first base. Library construction relied on the immunoSEQ multiplex PCR assay. TCRdb obtained this table from immuneACCESS and retained in-frame rearrangements with V and J assigned. These tables miss some clones; where compared with another copy, unresolved V genes account for less than half of the shortfall, and the remainder is unexplained. This sample holds about 170,000 clones; roughly 90% were observed only once. Together, the top ten hold around 13% of the sample.

Concerning this clone itself: No antigen is known for it. The record has no base qualities; no much larger clone is one base away.

The chain is assembled from TRBV30 and TRBJ2-7; TRBD2 is possibly the D segment (5 matching bases). This clonotype originated in a man aged 25 to 40 in good health. Sequenced input: blood. The CDR3 region reads CAWTGLERPYEQYF. The nucleotide sequence is given as TGTGCCTGGACAGGACTCGAACGACCCTACGAGCAGTACTTC.